This T cell receptor (beta chain) comes out of a study of PD-1 blockade in classical Hodgkin lymphoma. General study results and limits: Diminished baseline TCR diversity has been reported in newly diagnosed patients relative to healthy donors. Any patient who commenced nivolumab under 1 year after ASCT was excluded.

In regard to this clone: Its target is unknown.

Data came from immunoSEQ multiplex PCR; TCRdb stores just in-frame clones and leaves some out. The sample consists of under 20,000 clones, roughly four fifths of them appearing once. Time point in this sample: cycle 4 day 1 (C4D1), after less than 7 weeks of nivolumab. After autologous stem cell transplantation all patients relapsed, and prior brentuximab vedotin exposure differed between cohorts. Magnetic negative selection was used to purify CD4+ T cells from thawed PBMCs. Patients had relapsed/refractory classical Hodgkin lymphoma with complete response, partial response or progressive disease as best response. V lost 0 bases to trimming and J lost 2 bases; unmatched junction nucleotides: 5. Germline CDR1 and CDR2: LNHNV and YYDKDF (reference sequence). The CDR3 is 16 residues long.

The sequencing here drew on CD4+ T cells from blood, taken before the fourth cycle of nivolumab. This sequence joins TRBV15 and TRBJ1-2; 8 bases agree with TRBD1. The receptor's source is a human donor with classical Hodgkin lymphoma. The CDR3 protein is CATSRDRTGRNYGYTF. CDR3 nucleotides: TGTGCCACCAGCAGAGATCGGACAGGGCGGAACTATGGCTACACCTTC.